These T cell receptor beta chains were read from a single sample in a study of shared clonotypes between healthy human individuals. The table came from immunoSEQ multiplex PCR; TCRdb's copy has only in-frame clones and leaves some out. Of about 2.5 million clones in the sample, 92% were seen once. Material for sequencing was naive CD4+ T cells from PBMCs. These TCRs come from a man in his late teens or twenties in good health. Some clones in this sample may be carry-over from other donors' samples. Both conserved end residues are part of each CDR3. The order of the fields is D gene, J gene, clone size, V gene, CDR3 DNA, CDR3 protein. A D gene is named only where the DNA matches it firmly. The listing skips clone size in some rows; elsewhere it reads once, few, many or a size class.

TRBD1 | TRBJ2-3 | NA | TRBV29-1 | TGCAGCGCCCGCCTAGGACAGGGGCACACAGATACGCAGTATTTT | CSARLGQGHTDTQYF
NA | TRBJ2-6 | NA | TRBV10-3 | TGTGCCACTAACCCCGGACCCTCTGGGGCCAACGTCCTGACTTTC | CATNPGPSGANVLTF
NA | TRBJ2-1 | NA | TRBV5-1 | TGCGCCAGCAGGCCCCCTGGAAAAGTGGATGAGCAGTTCTTC | CASRPPGKVDEQFF
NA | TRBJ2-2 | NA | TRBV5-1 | TGCGCCAGCAGCTTGGTACTAACCGCGAACACCGGGGAGCTGTTTTTT | CASSLVLTANTGELFF
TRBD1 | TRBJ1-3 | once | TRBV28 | TGTGCCAGCAGCAGCGCCGTCCGGGACAGGGGTGCTGGAAACACCATATATTTT | CASSSAVRDRGAGNTIYF
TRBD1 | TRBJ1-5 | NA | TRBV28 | TGTGCCAGCAGTTCCCCCAAACTGGGACAGGGGTATCAGCCCCAGCATTTT | CASSSPKLGQGYQPQHF
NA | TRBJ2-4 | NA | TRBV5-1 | TGCGCCAGCGCCTCAGACGGAGCCAAAAACATTCAGTACTTC | CASASDGAKNIQYF
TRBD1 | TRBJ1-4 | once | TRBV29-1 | TGCAGCGTTCAACAGGGGTCTTCTGAAAAACTGTTTTTT | CSVQQGSSEKLFF
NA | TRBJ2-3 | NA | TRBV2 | TGTGCCAGCAGTGGGGAGGGGGGTGGATCAGATACGCAGTATTTT | CASSGEGGGSDTQYF
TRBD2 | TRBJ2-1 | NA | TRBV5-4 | TGTGCCAGCAGCTTGCAAAAACCGGGCGGGGGAAATGAGCAGTTCTTC | CASSLQKPGGGNEQFF
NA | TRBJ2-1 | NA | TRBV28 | TGTGCCAGCAGCCGAAGGTCCTACAATGAGCAGTTCTTC | CASSRRSYNEQFF
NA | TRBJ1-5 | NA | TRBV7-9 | TGTGCCAGCAGCTTAGCCGGGGGGTTCAATCAGCCCCAGCATTTT | CASSLAGGFNQPQHF
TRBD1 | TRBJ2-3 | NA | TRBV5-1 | TGCGCCAGCACGGACAGGGGGCGTGGAGATACGCAGTATTTT | CASTDRGRGDTQYF
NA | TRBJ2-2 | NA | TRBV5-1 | TGCGCCAGCGGGGTCGACGGCGGGTCCACCGGGGAGCTGTTTTTT | CASGVDGGSTGELFF
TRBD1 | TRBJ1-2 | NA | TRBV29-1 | TGCAGCGTAGTGACAGGGAATCGGGGCTATGGCTACACCTTC | CSVVTGNRGYGYTF
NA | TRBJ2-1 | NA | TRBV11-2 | TGTGCCAGCAGTCCTCACTCCGGGACTGGACATTTGAATGAGCAGTTCTTC | CASSPHSGTGHLNEQFF
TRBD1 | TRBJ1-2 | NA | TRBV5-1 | TGCGCCAGCAGCTTGGCAAGGACAGGGCTGTCGGCGGATAACTATGGCTACACCTTC | CASSLARTGLSADNYGYTF
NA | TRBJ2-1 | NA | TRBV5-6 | TGTGCCAGCAGCTTGGCCCTCGTAGGAGAGTTCTTC | CASSLALVGEFF
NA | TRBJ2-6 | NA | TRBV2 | TGTGCCAGCAGTGAATTTTCGACCAACGTCCTGACTTTC | CASSEFSTNVLTF
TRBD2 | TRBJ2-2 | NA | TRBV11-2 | TGTGCCAGCAGCTTAGTCGGGGGGAAGTACACCGGGGAGCTGTTTTTT | CASSLVGGKYTGELFF
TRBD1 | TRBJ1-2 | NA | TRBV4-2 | TGTGCCAGCAGCCAAGAGACAGGGAGCTTCGGCTACACCTTC | CASSQETGSFGYTF
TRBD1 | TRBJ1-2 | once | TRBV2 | TGTGCCAGCAGGAAAGAGACAGGGGCATCCCTTAGATATGGCTACACCTTC | CASRKETGASLRYGYTF
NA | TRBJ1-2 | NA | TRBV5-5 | TGTGCCAGCAGCTTGGCACCTCCCGGGTGGACTAACTATGGCTACACCTTC | CASSLAPPGWTNYGYTF
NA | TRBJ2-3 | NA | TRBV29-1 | TGCAGCGTTAATAAGCTATACACAGATACGCAGTATTTT | CSVNKLYTDTQYF
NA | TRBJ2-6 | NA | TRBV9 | TGTGCCAGCAGCTCCTACGGAGGGACCGGGGCCAACGTCCTGACTTTC | CASSSYGGTGANVLTF